These T cell receptor beta chains were read from a single sample in a study of T-cell memory formation after mild COVID-19. Via MiXCR, TCRdb re-called the 5' RACE reads, giving one row per CDR3 protein. Of approximately 500,000 distinct CDR3 sequences in the sample, approximately 23% are singletons; the top ten hold around 12%. Sequencing used PBMCs or a T cell subset sorted from them (not recorded which). The receptors were gathered from an adult woman who had mild COVID-19 (a few samples of this study predate the infection). Cell type and time point are not known. CDR3s include the opening cysteine and the closing phenylalanine or tryptophan. A D gene is named only where the DNA matches it firmly. The size entry is marked missing in some rows and otherwise reads once, few, many or a size class.

TRBV18,.,.,TRBJ1-4,TGTGCCAGCTCACCCGGGACTGCAGAAAAACTGTTTTTT,CASSPGTAEKLFF
TRBV4-2,few,.,TRBJ2-5,TGTGCCAGCAGCCCAAGATCGTCTAGCCGAGAGACCCAGTACTTC,CASSPRSSSRETQYF
TRBV2,few,TRBD2,TRBJ2-5,TGTGCCAACGGACTAGCGGGGAATGGAGAGACCCAGTACTTC,CANGLAGNGETQYF
TRBV5-1,.,.,TRBJ1-6,TGCGCCAGCAGCTTGCGCTTAAACTCCTATAATTCACCCCTCCACTTT,CASSLRLNSYNSPLHF
TRBV20-1,few,TRBD2,TRBJ2-1,TGCAGTGCTAGAAAGAGCGGGGGTTCCTACAATGAGCAGTTCTTC,CSARKSGGSYNEQFF
TRBV23-1,many,.,TRBJ2-1,TGCGCCAGCAGTCAATCGAAATACAATGAGCAGTTCTTC,CASSQSKYNEQFF
TRBV6-5,.,.,TRBJ2-3,TGTGCCAGCAGTTACTCTAGGGCCGGAGGCACAGATACGCAGTATTTT,CASSYSRAGGTDTQYF
TRBV5-4,few,.,TRBJ2-5,TGTGCCAGCAGACCGCCGGACCAAGAGACCCAGTACTTC,CASRPPDQETQYF
TRBV24-1,.,.,TRBJ1-4,TGTGCCACCGGGGGAGGGGCTTCAGAAAAACTGTTTTTT,CATGGGASEKLFF
TRBV6-2/TRBV6-3,.,.,TRBJ2-1,TGTGCCAGCAGTTGGGGTCTTGGGGGTAAGCAGTTCTTC,CASSWGLGGKQFF
TRBV7-2,once,TRBD2,TRBJ2-5,TGTGCCAGCAGCTCGGGAGGTGGGCGGACTTCGTACTTC,CASSSGGGRTSYF
TRBV6-2/TRBV6-3,few,.,TRBJ2-5,TGTGCCAGCAGTTACTCTGCCCGGACCCAGTACTTC,CASSYSARTQYF
TRBV12-3/TRBV12-4,.,TRBD2,TRBJ2-1,TGTGCCAGCAGTCCTATAGCGGGGGGGACCCTGTACAATGAGCAGTTCTTC,CASSPIAGGTLYNEQFF
TRBV5-6,.,.,TRBJ2-7,TGTGCCAGCAGCTTGAAACCCCACGAGCAGTACTTC,CASSLKPHEQYF
TRBV7-6,.,TRBD2,TRBJ2-5,TGTGCCAGCAGCCGAGAGCGGGGGGGGCAAGAGACCCAGTACTTC,CASSRERGGQETQYF
TRBV2,few,TRBD1,TRBJ2-3,TGTGCCAGCCGGGGACAGGGCTTACCCACAGATACGCAGTATTTT,CASRGQGLPTDTQYF
TRBV19,.,.,TRBJ1-5,TGTGCCAGTAGTACCTCCGGACGGCTTAGCAATCAGCCCCAGCATTTT,CASSTSGRLSNQPQHF